This entry features one T cell receptor beta chain sequence. The repertoire was sequenced with immunoSEQ multiplex PCR; TCRdb's copy has only in-frame clones and lacks some. The data hold about 170,000 clones, with 88% observed a single time. This entry belongs to a study of radiation and T cells in renal cell carcinoma. Germline V gene data show CDR1 as SEHNR and CDR2 as FQNEAQ (reference sequence). The V and J ends lost 7 bases and 3 bases respectively, with 21 bases between them. The CDR3 is 16 amino acids. Specified time point: blood 4 weeks post-SBRT, at nephrectomy. Regarding treatment: 15 Gy SBRT to primary tumor, nephrectomy 4 weeks later.

The starting material was blood, obtained from a patient whose treatment included radiotherapy and nephrectomy. The sequence was obtained from a woman aged 50 to 65 with renal cell carcinoma. This chain connects TRBV7-9 to TRBJ1-2; tentatively, D is TRBD1 (6 bases). The CDR3 is CASTSVESGAYYGYTF. In DNA form, the CDR3 reads TGTGCCAGCACCTCCGTCGAGTCAGGGGCTTACTATGGCTACACCTTC.